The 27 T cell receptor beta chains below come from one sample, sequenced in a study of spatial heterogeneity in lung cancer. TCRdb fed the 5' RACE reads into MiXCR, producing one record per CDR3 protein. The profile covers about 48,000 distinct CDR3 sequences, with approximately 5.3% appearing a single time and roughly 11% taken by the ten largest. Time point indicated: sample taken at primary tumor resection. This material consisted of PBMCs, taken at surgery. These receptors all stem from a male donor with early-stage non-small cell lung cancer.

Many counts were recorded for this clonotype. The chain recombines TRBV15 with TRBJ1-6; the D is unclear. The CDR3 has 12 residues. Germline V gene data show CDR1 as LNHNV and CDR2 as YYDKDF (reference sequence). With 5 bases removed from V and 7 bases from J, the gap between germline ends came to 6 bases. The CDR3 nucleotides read TGTGCCACCAGCCAACTGAATTCACCCCTCCACTTT. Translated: CATSQLNSPLHF.

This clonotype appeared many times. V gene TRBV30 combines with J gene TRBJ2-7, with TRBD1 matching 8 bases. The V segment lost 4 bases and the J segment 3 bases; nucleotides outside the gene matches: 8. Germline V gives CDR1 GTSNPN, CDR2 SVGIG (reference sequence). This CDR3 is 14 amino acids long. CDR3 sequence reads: CAWTQDRALYEQYF. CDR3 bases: TGTGCCTGGACCCAGGACAGGGCCCTCTACGAGCAGTACTTC. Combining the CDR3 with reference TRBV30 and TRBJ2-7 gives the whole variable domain SQTIHQWPATLVQPVGSPLSLECTVEGTSNPNLYWYRQAAGRGLQLLFYSVGIGQISSEVPQNLSASRPQDRQFILSSKKLLLSDSGFYLCAWTQDRALYEQYFGPGTRLTVT.

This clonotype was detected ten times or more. This CDR3 is CSASWQTYNEQFF. In DNA form, the CDR3 reads TGCAGTGCTAGTTGGCAGACCTACAATGAGCAGTTCTTC. The chain has TRBV20-1 and TRBJ2-1; D uncertain. Germline V gene lookup returns CDR1 DFQATT and CDR2 SNEGSKA (reference sequence). The CDR3 loop spans 13 amino acids. V lost 3 bases, J lost 2 bases, and 8 bases lay in between.

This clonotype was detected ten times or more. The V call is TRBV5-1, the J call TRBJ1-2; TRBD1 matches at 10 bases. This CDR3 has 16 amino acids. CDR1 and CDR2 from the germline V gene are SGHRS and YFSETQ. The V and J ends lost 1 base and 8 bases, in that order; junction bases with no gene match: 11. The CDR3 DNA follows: TGCGCCAGCAGCTTGAGGGGACAGGGGACCGTTGAAGGCTACACCTTC. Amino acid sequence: CASSLRGQGTVEGYTF.

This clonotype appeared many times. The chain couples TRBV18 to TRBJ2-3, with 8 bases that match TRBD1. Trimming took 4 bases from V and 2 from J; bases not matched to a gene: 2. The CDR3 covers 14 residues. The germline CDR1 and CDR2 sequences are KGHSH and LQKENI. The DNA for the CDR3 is TGTGCCAGCTCACGACAGGGGCTCACAGATACGCAGTATTTT. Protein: CASSRQGLTDTQYF.

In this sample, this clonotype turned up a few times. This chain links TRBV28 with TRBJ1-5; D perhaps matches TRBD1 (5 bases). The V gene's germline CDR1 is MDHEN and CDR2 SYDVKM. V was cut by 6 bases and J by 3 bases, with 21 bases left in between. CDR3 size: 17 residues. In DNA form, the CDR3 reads TGTGCCAGCAGCTCGATCGGGGGAGGCCGGCCCAATCAGCCCCAGCATTTT. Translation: CASSSIGGGRPNQPQHF.

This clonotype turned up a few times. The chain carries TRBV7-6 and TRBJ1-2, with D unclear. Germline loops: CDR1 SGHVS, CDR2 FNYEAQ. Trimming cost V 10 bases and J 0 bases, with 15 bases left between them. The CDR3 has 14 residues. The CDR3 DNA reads TGTGCCACCTCAGAGGGCACGGCTAACTATGGCTACACCTTC. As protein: CATSEGTANYGYTF.

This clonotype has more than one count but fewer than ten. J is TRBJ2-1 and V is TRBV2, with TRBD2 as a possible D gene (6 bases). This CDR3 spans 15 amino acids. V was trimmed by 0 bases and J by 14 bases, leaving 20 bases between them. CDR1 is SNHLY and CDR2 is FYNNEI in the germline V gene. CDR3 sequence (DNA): TGTGCCAGCAGTGAAGCCGGACTACTTAACGCGATGGAGTTCTTC. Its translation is CASSEAGLLNAMEFF.

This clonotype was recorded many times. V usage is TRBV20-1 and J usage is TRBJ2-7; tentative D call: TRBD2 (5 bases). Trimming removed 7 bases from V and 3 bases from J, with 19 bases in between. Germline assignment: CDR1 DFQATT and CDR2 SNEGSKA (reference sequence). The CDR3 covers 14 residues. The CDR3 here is CSGRGQDPFYEQYF. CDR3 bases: TGCAGTGGCAGAGGGCAGGATCCATTCTACGAGCAGTACTTC.

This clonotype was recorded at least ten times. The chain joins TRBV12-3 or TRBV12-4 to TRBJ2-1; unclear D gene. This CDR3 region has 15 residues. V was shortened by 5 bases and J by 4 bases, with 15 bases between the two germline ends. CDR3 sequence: CASSPGLALYNEQFF. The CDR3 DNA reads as TGTGCCAGCAGTCCAGGCTTGGCGCTATACAATGAGCAGTTCTTC.

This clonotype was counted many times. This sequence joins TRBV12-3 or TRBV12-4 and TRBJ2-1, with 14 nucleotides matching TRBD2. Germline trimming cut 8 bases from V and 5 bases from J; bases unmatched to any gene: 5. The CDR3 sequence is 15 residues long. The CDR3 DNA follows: TGTGCCAGCGGGGGACTAGCGGGAGTACACAATGAGCAGTTCTTC. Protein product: CASGGLAGVHNEQFF.

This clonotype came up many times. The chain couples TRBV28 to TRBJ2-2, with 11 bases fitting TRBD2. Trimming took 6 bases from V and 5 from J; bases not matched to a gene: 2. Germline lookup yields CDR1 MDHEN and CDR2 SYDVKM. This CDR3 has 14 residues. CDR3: CASRLAGETGELFF. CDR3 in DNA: TGTGCCAGCAGACTAGCGGGAGAGACCGGGGAGCTGTTTTTT. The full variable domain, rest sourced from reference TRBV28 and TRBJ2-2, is DVKVTQSSRYLVKRTGEKVFLECVQDMDHENMFWYRQDPGLGLRLIYFSYDVKMKEKGDIPEGYSVSREKKERFSLILESASTNQTSMYLCASRLAGETGELFFGEGSRLTVL.

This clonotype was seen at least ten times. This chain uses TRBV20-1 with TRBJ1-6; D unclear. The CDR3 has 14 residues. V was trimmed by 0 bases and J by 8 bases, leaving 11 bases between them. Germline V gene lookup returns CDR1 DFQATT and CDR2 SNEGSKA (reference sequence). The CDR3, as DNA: TGCAGTGCTAGAGATCCGACGGGCGATTCACCCCTCCACTTT. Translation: CSARDPTGDSPLHF.

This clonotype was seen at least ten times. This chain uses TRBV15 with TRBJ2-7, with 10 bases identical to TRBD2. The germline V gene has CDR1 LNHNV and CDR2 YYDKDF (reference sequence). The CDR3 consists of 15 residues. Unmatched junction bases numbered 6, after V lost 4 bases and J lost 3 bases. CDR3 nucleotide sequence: TGTGCCACCAGCAAGGCTAGCGGGAGTTACTACGAGCAGTACTTC. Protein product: CATSKASGSYYEQYF.

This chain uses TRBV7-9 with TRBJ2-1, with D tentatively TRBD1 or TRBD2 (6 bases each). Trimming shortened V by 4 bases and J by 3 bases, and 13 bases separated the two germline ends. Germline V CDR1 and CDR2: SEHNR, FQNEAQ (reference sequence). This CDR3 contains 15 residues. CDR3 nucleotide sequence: TGTGCCAGCAGCTCCCCGGGGGCGAGCTACAATGAGCAGTTCTTC. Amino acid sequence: CASSSPGASYNEQFF.

This CDR3 is CASSLVGNNEQFF. For the CDR3, the DNA is TGTGCCAGCAGTTTAGTGGGGAACAATGAGCAGTTCTTC. The chain links TRBV27 to TRBJ2-1; D is ambiguous. Trimming took 2 bases from V and 5 from J, leaving 7 bases between them. This CDR3 has 13 residues. Germline CDR1 reads MNHEY; CDR2 reads SMNVEV (reference sequence).

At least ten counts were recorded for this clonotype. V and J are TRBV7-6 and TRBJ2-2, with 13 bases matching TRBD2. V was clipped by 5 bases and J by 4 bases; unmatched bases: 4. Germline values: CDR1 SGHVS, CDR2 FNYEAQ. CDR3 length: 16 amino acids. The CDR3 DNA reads TGTGCCAGCAGCCTGGGACTAGCGGGATCCACCGGGGAGCTGTTTTTT. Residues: CASSLGLAGSTGELFF.

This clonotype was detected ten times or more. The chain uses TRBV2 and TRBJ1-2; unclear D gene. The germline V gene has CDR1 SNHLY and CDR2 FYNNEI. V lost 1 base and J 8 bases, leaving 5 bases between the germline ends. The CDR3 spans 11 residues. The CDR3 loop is CASSEVRGYTF. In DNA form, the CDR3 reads TGTGCCAGCAGTGAAGTCCGGGGCTACACCTTC.

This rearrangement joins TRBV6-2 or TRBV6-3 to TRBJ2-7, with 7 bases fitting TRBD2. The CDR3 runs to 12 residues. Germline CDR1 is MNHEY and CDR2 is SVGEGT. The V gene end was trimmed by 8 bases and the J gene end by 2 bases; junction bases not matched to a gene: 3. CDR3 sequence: CASSGGTYEQYF. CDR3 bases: TGTGCCAGCTCGGGGGGAACCTACGAGCAGTACTTC.

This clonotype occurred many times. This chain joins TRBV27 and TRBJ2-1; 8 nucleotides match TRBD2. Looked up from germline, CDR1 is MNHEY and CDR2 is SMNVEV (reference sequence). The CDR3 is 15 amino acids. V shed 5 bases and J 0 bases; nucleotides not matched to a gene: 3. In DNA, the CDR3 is TGTGCCAGCAGTGCCGGGACTAGCTCCTACAATGAGCAGTTCTTC. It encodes CASSAGTSSYNEQFF.

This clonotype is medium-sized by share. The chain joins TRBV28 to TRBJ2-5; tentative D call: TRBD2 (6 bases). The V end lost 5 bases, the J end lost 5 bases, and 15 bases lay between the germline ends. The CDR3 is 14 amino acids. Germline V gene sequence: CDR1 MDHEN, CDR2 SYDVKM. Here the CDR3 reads CASSEQLAGETQYF. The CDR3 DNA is TGTGCCAGCAGTGAGCAACTAGCTGGGGAGACCCAGTACTTC.

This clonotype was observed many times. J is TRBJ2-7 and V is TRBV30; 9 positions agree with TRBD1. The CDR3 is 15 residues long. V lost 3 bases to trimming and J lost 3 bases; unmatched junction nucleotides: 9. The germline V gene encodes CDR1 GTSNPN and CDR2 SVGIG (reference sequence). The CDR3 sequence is CAWSPMRDRVYEQYF. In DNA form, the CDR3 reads TGTGCCTGGAGCCCAATGAGGGACAGGGTCTACGAGCAGTACTTC.

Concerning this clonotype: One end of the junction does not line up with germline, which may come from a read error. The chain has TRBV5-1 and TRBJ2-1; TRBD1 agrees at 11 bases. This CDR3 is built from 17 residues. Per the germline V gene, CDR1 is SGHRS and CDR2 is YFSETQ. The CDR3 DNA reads TGCGCCAGCAGCCCCACGCCCCGGACAGGGGGCTTCGATGAGCGGTTCTTC. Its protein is CASSPTPRTGGFDERFF. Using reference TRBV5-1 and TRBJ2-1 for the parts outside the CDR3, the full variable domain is KAGVTQTPRYLIKTRGQQVTLSCSPISGHRSVSWYQQTPGQGLQFLFEYFSETQRNKGNFPGRFSGRQFSNSRSEMNVSTLELGDSALYLCASSPTPRTGGFDERFFGPGTRLTVL.

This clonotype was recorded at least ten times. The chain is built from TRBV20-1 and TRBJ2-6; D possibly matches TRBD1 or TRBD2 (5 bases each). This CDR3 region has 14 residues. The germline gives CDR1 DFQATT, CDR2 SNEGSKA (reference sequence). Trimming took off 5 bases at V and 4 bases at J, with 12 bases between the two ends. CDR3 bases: TGCAGTGCTCCCATAGGGACCGGGGCCAACGTCCTGACTTTC. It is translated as CSAPIGTGANVLTF.

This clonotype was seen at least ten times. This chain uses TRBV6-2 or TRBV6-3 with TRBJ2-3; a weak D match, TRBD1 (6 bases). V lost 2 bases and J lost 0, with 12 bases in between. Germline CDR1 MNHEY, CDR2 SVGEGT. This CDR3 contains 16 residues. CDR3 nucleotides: TGTGCCAGCAGTTACCCTACAGGGAAGAGCACAGATACGCAGTATTTT. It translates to CASSYPTGKSTDTQYF.

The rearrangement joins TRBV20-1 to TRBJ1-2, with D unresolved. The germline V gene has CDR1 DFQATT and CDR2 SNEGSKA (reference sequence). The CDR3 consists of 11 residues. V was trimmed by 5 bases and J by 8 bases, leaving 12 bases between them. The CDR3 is CSAPDIQGYTF. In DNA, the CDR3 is TGCAGTGCTCCCGACATCCAAGGCTACACCTTC.

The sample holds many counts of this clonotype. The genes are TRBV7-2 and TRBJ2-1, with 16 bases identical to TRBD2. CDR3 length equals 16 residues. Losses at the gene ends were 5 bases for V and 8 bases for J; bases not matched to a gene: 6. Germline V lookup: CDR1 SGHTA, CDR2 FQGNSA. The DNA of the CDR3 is TGTGCCAGCAGCCCGGGACTAGCGGGAGGGTGGTATGAGCAGTTCTTC. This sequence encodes CASSPGLAGGWYEQFF.